One and the same sample provided the 17 T cell receptor beta chains below, sequenced in a study of T cells in Graves' hyperthyroidism and ophthalmopathy. RNA transcripts gave rise to amplified TCR beta CDR3 regions. The HTBI primer set was used in a first-round RT-PCR of the TCR CDR3. TCRdb independently ran MiXCR on the multiplex PCR reads; one entry per CDR3 protein. The sample has 500,000 to 600,000 distinct CDR3 sequences; around 45% are singletons. Material: peripheral blood or thyroid tissue (not recorded which). The source of these receptors is an adult woman with Graves' disease, either hyperthyroidism or ophthalmopathy (not recorded which).

This clonotype was seen repeatedly, ten times or more. The junction departs from germline at one end; a sequencing error may be responsible. The chain employs TRBV5-5 and TRBJ2-7; 7 bases line up with TRBD2. Per germline, CDR1 SGHKS and CDR2 YYEKEE (reference sequence). The CDR3 totals 12 residues. CDR3 in amino acids: CASRLGGGEQYF. The CDR3, as DNA: TGTGCCAGCAGGTTGGGCGGGGGCGAGCAGTACTTC.

This clonotype was counted at least ten times. The chain employs TRBV3-1 and TRBJ2-5; D is unresolved. Trimming took 2 bases from V and 6 from J, leaving 19 bases between them. Germline V gene data show CDR1 as LGHDT and CDR2 as YNNKEL (reference sequence). The CDR3 is 16 residues long. The CDR3 protein is CASSQYPGVMVKTQYF. CDR3 nucleotides: TGTGCCAGCAGCCAATACCCAGGCGTGATGGTAAAGACCCAGTACTTC.

The chain carries TRBV5-4 and TRBJ2-7; 7 bases line up with TRBD1. This CDR3 spans 13 amino acids. The V segment lost 4 bases and the J segment 7 bases; nucleotides outside the gene matches: 8. Looked up from germline, CDR1 is SGHNT and CDR2 is YYREEE (reference sequence). The CDR3: CASSVDRVGEQYF. CDR3 DNA: TGTGCCAGCAGCGTTGACAGGGTCGGAGAGCAGTACTTC.

The genes are TRBV9 and TRBJ1-2, with D perhaps TRBD1 (5 bases). Trimming cost V 10 bases and J 10 bases, with 23 bases left between them. CDR3 length equals 13 residues. Looked up from germline, CDR1 is SGDLS and CDR2 is YYNGEE. CDR3 bases: TGTGCCGCCATAGCGGATCGGGGCTACGACTACACCTTC. It specifies CAAIADRGYDYTF.

This chain uses TRBV5-4 with TRBJ2-5, with 13 bases fitting TRBD2. Germline assignment: CDR1 SGHNT and CDR2 YYREEE (reference sequence). This CDR3 has 19 amino acids. The V and J ends lost 6 bases and 1 base, in that order; junction bases with no gene match: 15. For the CDR3, the DNA is TGTGCCAGCACCCTGATGAGGACTAGCGGGAGCGGGAGCCAAGAGACCCAGTACTTC. Its translation is CASTLMRTSGSGSQETQYF.

This clonotype was observed many times. The chain uses TRBV5-6 and TRBJ1-2, with TRBD1 matching over 7 bases. Germline V gene data show CDR1 as SGHDT and CDR2 as YYEEEE. After removal of 5 bases from V and 4 bases from J, the junction contained 8 bases not matched to a gene. The CDR3 sequence is 14 residues long. The CDR3 loop is CASSQTGTAYGYTF. CDR3 in DNA: TGTGCCAGCAGTCAGACCGGGACAGCCTATGGCTACACCTTC.

This clonotype appeared a few times. A read error may account for a junction end that differs from germline. Here the CDR3 reads CASSLEGGAWETQCF. CDR3 bases: TGTGCCAGCAGCTTGGAAGGGGGCGCGTGGGAGACCCAGTGCTTC. The V gene is TRBV5-6, the J gene TRBJ2-5; 7 positions match TRBD1. The germline V gene has CDR1 SGHDT and CDR2 YYEEEE. The CDR3 sequence is 15 residues long.

The gene calls are TRBV7-9 and TRBJ2-7, with TRBD1 matching over 8 bases. The CDR3 is made up of 14 amino acids. Germline assignment: CDR1 SEHNR and CDR2 FQNEAQ (reference sequence). After removal of 5 bases from V and 3 bases from J, the junction contained 6 bases not matched to a gene. CDR3 in amino acids: CASSAPGQDYEQYF. CDR3 nucleotide sequence: TGTGCCAGCAGCGCCCCGGGACAGGACTACGAGCAGTACTTC.

This rearrangement joins TRBV7-9 to TRBJ2-2; D assignment may be TRBD1 or TRBD2 (6 bases each). The CDR3 has 16 amino acids. V was pared by 6 bases and J by 5 bases, with 19 bases between. Germline assignment: CDR1 SEHNR and CDR2 FQNEAQ (reference sequence). CDR3 DNA: TGTGCCAGCAGTCCTGACAGGTGGAGGGAAACCGGGGAGCTGTTTTTT. Its protein product is CASSPDRWRETGELFF.

This clonotype was recorded many times. The J gene is TRBJ1-2, the V gene TRBV6-1; D gene uncertain. With 8 bases removed from V and 11 bases from J, the gap between germline ends came to 18 bases. Germline loops: CDR1 MNHNS, CDR2 SASEGT. This CDR3 is 12 amino acids long. The CDR3 protein is CASEKNIARYTF. The CDR3 nucleotides read TGTGCCAGCGAGAAGAACATCGCGAGGTACACCTTC.

This clonotype was detected many times. The rearrangement links TRBV19 to TRBJ2-7, with TRBD2 identical over 10 bases. Germline-derived CDR1 and CDR2 are LNHDA and SQIVND (reference sequence). Trimming cost V 6 bases and J 3 bases; bases outside gene matches: 8. CDR3 length: 15 amino acids. CDR3 DNA: TGTGCCAGTAGGGTCTCTAGCGGGAGCCTCTACGAGCAGTACTTC. It encodes CASRVSSGSLYEQYF. Using reference TRBV19 and TRBJ2-7 for the parts outside the CDR3, the full variable domain is DGGITQSPKYLFRKEGQNVTLSCEQNLNHDAMYWYRQDPGQGLRLIYYSQIVNDFQKGDIAEGYSVSREKKESFPLTVTSAQKNPTAFYLCASRVSSGSLYEQYFGPGTRLTVT.

CDR3 nucleotide sequence: TGTGCCAGTAGTCCAAACCGGGGGACAGGGGATTCACCCCTCCACTTT. Encoded protein: CASSPNRGTGDSPLHF. The chain links TRBV19 to TRBJ1-6, with 10 nucleotides matching TRBD1. The CDR3 contains 16 residues. Unmatched junction bases numbered 9, after V lost 5 bases and J lost 8 bases. Germline assignment: CDR1 LNHDA and CDR2 SQIVND (reference sequence).

There are many counts of this clonotype. The chain combines TRBV5-1 with TRBJ2-5; no clear D. The CDR3 consists of 14 residues. Germline CDR1 SGHRS, CDR2 YFSETQ. The V and J ends lost 0 bases and 4 bases respectively, with 10 bases between them. CDR3 DNA: TGCGCCAGCAGCTTGGCCACCTCTTTAGAGACCCAGTACTTC. It encodes CASSLATSLETQYF. The complete variable domain, with remaining parts taken from reference TRBV5-1 and TRBJ2-5, reads KAGVTQTPRYLIKTRGQQVTLSCSPISGHRSVSWYQQTPGQGLQFLFEYFSETQRNKGNFPGRFSGRQFSNSRSEMNVSTLELGDSALYLCASSLATSLETQYFGPGTRLLVL.

V and J are TRBV12-3 or TRBV12-4 and TRBJ1-5; tentative D call: TRBD1 (6 bases). V was trimmed by 6 bases and J by 7 bases, leaving 19 bases between them. This CDR3 is 15 amino acids long. The CDR3 DNA reads as TGTGCCAGCAGACAACAGGGCACAAGGTTCCAGCCCCAGCATTTT. Translating gives CASRQQGTRFQPQHF.

This clonotype was seen only a few times. This chain's CDR3 is CASSSSTGQPQHF. CDR3 sequence (DNA): TGTGCCAGCAGTTCATCGACGGGTCAGCCCCAGCATTTT. V gene TRBV6-2 or TRBV6-3 combines with J gene TRBJ1-5; D not resolved. The germline V gene encodes CDR1 MNHEY and CDR2 SVGEGT. CDR3 length: 13 residues. The V end was cut by 4 bases, the J end by 6 bases, with 10 bases between.

The V and J genes are TRBV7-2 and TRBJ1-2, with 8 bases fitting TRBD1. This CDR3 has 16 residues. V was pared by 0 bases and J by 6 bases, with 9 bases of the junction left unmatched. The germline gives CDR1 SGHTA, CDR2 FQGNSA. Written as DNA, the CDR3 is TGTGCCAGCAGCTTAGCGCGGGTGTCAGGGGGCGATGGCTACACCTTC. Amino acid sequence: CASSLARVSGGDGYTF.

Remarks on this clonotype: The CDR3 end shows no conserved phenylalanine or tryptophan, and so a read error is likely. The CDR3 here is CASRGLREAAQYV. CDR3 nucleotides: TGTGCCAGCAGGGGATTGCGGGAGGCCGCACAGTACGTC. This chain uses TRBV2 with TRBJ2-5, with TRBD2 identical over 8 bases. Germline V gene sequence: CDR1 SNHLY, CDR2 FYNNEI. The CDR3 loop spans 13 amino acids. V dropped 6 bases and J dropped 11; count of bases not matched to a gene: 11.